The 8 T cell receptor beta chains reported below all come from one sample, sequenced in a study of OX40 agonist ivuxolimab in advanced cancers. Data came from immunoSEQ multiplex PCR; TCRdb stores just in-frame clones and leaves some out. The sample lists fewer than 70,000 clones; more than 85% were seen once. Specimen: CD4+ or CD8+ T cells sorted from blood, collected in a trial of the OX40 agonist ivuxolimab. Source of these receptors: an adult with an advanced solid tumor such as melanoma, head and neck, liver or kidney cancer.

The chain recombines TRBV5-4 with TRBJ1-1; 10 nucleotides align to TRBD1. CDR1 is SGHNT, CDR2 YYREEE, per germline (reference sequence). The trim removed 4 bases at V and 4 bases at J, leaving 7 bases unmatched. CDR3 size: 15 residues. CDR3: CASSPLGTGATEAFF. In nucleotides, the CDR3 is TGTGCCAGCAGCCCACTAGGGACAGGGGCCACTGAAGCTTTCTTT.

The chain joins TRBV5-1 to TRBJ2-7, with 9 bases aligning to TRBD1. J lost 3 bases, V lost 2 bases, and 3 bases had no gene match. Germline V gene data show CDR1 as SGHRS and CDR2 as YFSETQ. The CDR3 length is 14 residues. This CDR3 is CASSFVGQGYEQYF. The CDR3 nucleotides read TGCGCCAGCAGCTTTGTGGGACAGGGCTACGAGCAGTACTTC.

The chain carries TRBV11-2 and TRBJ1-2; TRBD1 agrees at 10 bases. The ends lost 4 bases at V and 8 bases at J; junction bases unmatched: 7. Germline V gene lookup returns CDR1 SGHAT and CDR2 FQNNGV. This CDR3 has 14 amino acids. For the CDR3, the DNA is TGTGCCAGCAGCTCTCGACAGGGGGCAGGAGGCTACACCTTC. It translates to CASSSRQGAGGYTF.

The rearrangement uses TRBV5-5 and TRBJ2-7; 9 positions match TRBD1. The CDR3 spans 15 residues. Germline V gene data show CDR1 as SGHKS and CDR2 as YYEKEE (reference sequence). Trimming cost V 3 bases and J 5 bases; bases outside gene matches: 9. The CDR3, as DNA: TGTGCCAGCAGCTGGACCGGGACAGGGCAAGACGAGCAGTACTTC. Residues: CASSWTGTGQDEQYF.

CDR3 sequence: CASSYRGGSYEQYF. Here the CDR3 DNA reads TGTGCCAGCAGCTACAGGGGAGGGTCCTACGAGCAGTACTTC. The V and J genes are TRBV7-9 and TRBJ2-7; D assignment may be TRBD1 or TRBD2 (7 bases each). Germline V lookup: CDR1 SEHNR, CDR2 FQNEAQ (reference sequence). V was cut by 4 bases and J by 1 base, with 11 bases left in between. The CDR3 has 14 amino acids.

This clone showed up just once. The CDR3 bases are TGTGCCAGCAGCTACCAACAGGGAGTGAACACTGAAGCTTTCTTT. Its translation: CASSYQQGVNTEAFF. The chain links TRBV7-8 to TRBJ1-1, with a tentative D call TRBD1 (6 bases). Germline CDR1 reads SGHVS; CDR2 reads FQNEAQ. Trimming cost V 4 bases and J 0 bases, with 12 bases left between them. This CDR3 comprises 15 residues.

The J gene is TRBJ1-6, the V gene TRBV7-2; D is uncertain. CDR1 is SGHTA, CDR2 FQGNSA, per germline. This CDR3 has 12 amino acids. Trimming cost V 2 bases and J 8 bases, with 4 bases left between them. For the CDR3, the DNA is TGTGCCAGCAGCTTAACAGATTCACCCCTCCACTTT. Translation: CASSLTDSPLHF. The variable domain in full, with the rest retrieved from reference TRBV7-2 and TRBJ1-6, is GAGVSQSPSNKVTEKGKDVELRCDPISGHTALYWYRQSLGQGLEFLIYFQGNSAPDKSGLPSDRFSAERTGGSVSTLTIQRTQQEDSAVYLCASSLTDSPLHFGNGTRLTVT.

CDR3 in DNA: TGTGCCAGCAGTGGACGTGCCGGGGGGTTGACAGATACGCAGTATTTT. Protein product: CASSGRAGGLTDTQYF. V and J are TRBV28 and TRBJ2-3; 7 nucleotides match TRBD2. With V trimmed by 5 bases and J by 3 bases, 11 bases remained unmatched. The CDR3 consists of 16 residues. Germline V gene data show CDR1 as MDHEN and CDR2 as SYDVKM.